Included here is one T cell receptor (beta chain) sequence, with context. These data come from a study of OX40 agonist ivuxolimab in advanced cancers. Some clones are missing from TCRdb's copy, which holds only in-frame ones; the method was immunoSEQ multiplex PCR. Found here are approximately 50,000 clones, about 88% of them singletons; the top ten hold approximately 0.8%. From germline, CDR1 is SGHAT and CDR2 FQNNGV. The CDR3 consists of 14 residues. The V gene lost 5 bases and the J gene lost 0 bases, with 9 bases spanning the gap. It was autoimmune disease history or systemic immunosuppression that excluded patients.

The chain is built from TRBV11-2 and TRBJ2-3, with TRBD2 as a possible D gene (5 bases). The origin of this receptor is an adult with an advanced solid tumor such as melanoma, head and neck, liver or kidney cancer. The sample in question was CD4+ or CD8+ T cells sorted from blood, obtained in a trial of the OX40 agonist ivuxolimab. The CDR3 region is CASSLRLSTDTQYF. The CDR3 DNA sequence: TGTGCCAGCAGCCTAAGACTAAGCACAGATACGCAGTATTTT. The full variable domain, its missing parts supplied by reference TRBV11-2 and TRBJ2-3, is EAGVAQSPRYKIIEKRQSVAFWCNPISGHATLYWYQQILGQGPKLLIQFQNNGVVDDSQLPKDRFSAERLKGVDSTLKIQPAKLEDSAVYLCASSLRLSTDTQYFGPGTRLTVL.